These 27 T cell receptor beta chains came from one sample sequenced in a study of vaccination effects on CD4 cells after COVID-19. Repertoires were generated with immunoSEQ multiplex PCR, while TCRdb's copy carries only in-frame clones and drops some. The sample has 25,000 to 30,000 clones; approximately 71% are singletons. Expansion with viral peptide pools was applied to antigen-specific CD4+ T cells by the ViraFEST assay prior to sequencing. Researchers isolated CD4+ T cells once around 11 days of culture had elapsed. Two-dose BNT162b2 or mRNA-1273 vaccination was given to participants. The antigens of these receptors remain unknown. Specimen: CD4+ T cells from PBMCs cultured with HCoV-NL63 spike peptides, collected after COVID-19 vaccination. These receptors originate from a human donor who received a COVID-19 vaccine.

The chain uses TRBV3-1 (or the pseudogene TRBV3-2) and TRBJ2-5, with TRBD1 matching 10 bases. V was clipped by 4 bases and J by 4 bases; unmatched bases: 0. CDR3 size: 13 residues. Germline V CDR1 and CDR2: LGHDT, YNNKEL (reference sequence). CDR3 sequence: CASSRQGAETQYF. The DNA for the CDR3 is TGTGCCAGCAGCCGACAGGGGGCAGAGACCCAGTACTTC.

V is TRBV27 and J is TRBJ2-7; perhaps TRBD1 as D (6 bases). V lost 2 bases and J 3 bases, leaving 14 bases between the germline ends. The CDR3 loop spans 15 amino acids. CDR1 and CDR2 (germline): MNHEY, SMNVEV (reference sequence). The CDR3 loop is CASSLNLGHFYEQYF. CDR3 DNA sequence: TGTGCCAGCAGTTTAAACTTGGGACACTTCTACGAGCAGTACTTC.

V usage is TRBV3-1 (or the pseudogene TRBV3-2) and J usage is TRBJ2-7; either TRBD1 or TRBD2 may fit D (5 bases each). The CDR3 length is 15 residues. Trimming shortened V by 1 base and J by 2 bases, and 12 bases separated the two germline ends. Germline V lookup: CDR1 LGHDT, CDR2 YNNKEL (reference sequence). The CDR3 loop reads CASSQVPGPAYEQYF. In nucleotides, the CDR3 is TGTGCCAGCAGCCAAGTACCGGGGCCTGCCTACGAGCAGTACTTC.

The V gene is TRBV2, the J gene TRBJ2-7; tentatively, D is TRBD1 (6 bases). The V end was cut by 8 bases, the J end by 3 bases, with 20 bases between. The CDR3 is 15 amino acids. The germline CDR1 and CDR2 sequences are SNHLY and FYNNEI. In DNA form, the CDR3 reads TGTGCCAGCCGGGATCCAACAGGGACCTTCTACGAGCAGTACTTC. Encoded protein: CASRDPTGTFYEQYF.

The chain couples TRBV2 to TRBJ2-5; 11 bases are shared with TRBD2. The CDR3 covers 16 residues. With 6 bases clipped from V and 1 base from J, the junction kept 7 bases outside the gene matches. Germline lookup yields CDR1 SNHLY and CDR2 FYNNEI. The CDR3 DNA follows: TGTGCCAGCAGCCGCGGACTAGCGGGCTCCCAAGAGACCCAGTACTTC. Translation gives CASSRGLAGSQETQYF.

A single count supports this clone. The chain has TRBV6-5 and TRBJ1-1, with TRBD1 as a possible D gene (6 bases). V dropped 0 bases and J dropped 6 bases, with 11 bases sitting between them. This CDR3 contains 14 residues. Germline CDR1 MNHEY, CDR2 SVGAGI. CDR3 sequence (DNA): TGTGCCAGCAGTTACTCGAGGGGGGTGGCTGAAGCTTTCTTT. Amino acids: CASSYSRGVAEAFF.

This chain connects TRBV21-1 to TRBJ2-7. TRBV21-1 represents a pseudogene. The CDR3 totals 15 residues. CDR3 region: CASSISWIRPYEQYF. Here the CDR3 DNA reads TGTGCCAGCAGCATCTCTTGGATACGCCCCTACGAGCAGTACTTC.

The chain recombines TRBV30 with TRBJ1-2; TRBD1 matches at 8 bases. Germline CDR1 GTSNPN, CDR2 SVGIG (reference sequence). V trimming: 1 base; J trimming: 6 bases; junction bases outside the gene matches: 7. The CDR3 length is 14 residues. The CDR3 nucleotides read TGTGCCTGGAGTGGTCAGACAGGGGTTGATGGCTACACCTTC. Its protein is CAWSGQTGVDGYTF.

The chain uses TRBV7-8 and TRBJ2-2; tentative D call: TRBD1 (6 bases). The CDR3 covers 13 residues. V dropped 5 bases and J dropped 11 bases, with 15 bases sitting between them. CDR1 is SGHVS and CDR2 is FQNEAQ in the germline V gene. For the CDR3, the DNA is TGTGCCAGCAGCCCAACAGGGACCTTTGAGCTGTTTTTT. The encoded protein is CASSPTGTFELFF.

The genes are TRBV19 and TRBJ2-2; TRBD2 matches at 9 bases. Losses at the gene ends were 6 bases for V and 7 bases for J; bases not matched to a gene: 6. CDR1 LNHDA and CDR2 SQIVND come from the germline V gene (reference sequence). The CDR3 is made up of 14 amino acids. In DNA form, the CDR3 reads TGTGCCAGTAGGCCTAGCGGGATGAACGGGGAGCTGTTTTTT. Protein sequence: CASRPSGMNGELFF.

By sample share, this clone is medium-sized. The chain employs TRBV7-2 and TRBJ2-5, with 7 bases identical to TRBD2. Germline-derived CDR1 and CDR2 are SGHTA and FQGNSA. The CDR3 is 15 amino acids. V dropped 3 bases and J dropped 0; count of bases not matched to a gene: 4. This CDR3 reads CASSFGGSYQETQYF. As DNA, the CDR3 is TGTGCCAGCAGCTTCGGGGGGTCGTACCAAGAGACCCAGTACTTC.

The chain couples TRBV19 to TRBJ2-5, with D tentatively TRBD2 (5 bases). The CDR3 has 14 amino acids. Trimming stripped 4 bases from V and 0 bases from J, with 9 bases between. CDR1 and CDR2 (germline): LNHDA, SQIVND (reference sequence). For the CDR3, the DNA is TGTGCCAGTAGTAGGACTTTTTACCAAGAGACCCAGTACTTC. Its protein is CASSRTFYQETQYF.

The rearrangement joins TRBV6-2 or TRBV6-3 to TRBJ2-7; 8 positions agree with TRBD2. The trim removed 5 bases at V and 1 base at J, leaving 10 bases unmatched. Germline CDR1 is MNHEY and CDR2 is SVGEGT. This CDR3 is built from 16 residues. CDR3 protein: CASSRPRLASSYEQYF. CDR3 DNA sequence: TGTGCCAGCAGTCGACCGAGACTAGCGAGTTCCTACGAGCAGTACTTC.

This clone was seen only once. The V gene is TRBV6-5, the J gene TRBJ1-4; D uncertain. The V and J ends lost 4 bases and 0 bases respectively, with 9 bases between them. This CDR3 comprises 15 residues. CDR1 and CDR2 (germline): MNHEY, SVGAGI. CDR3 residues: CASSSQFTTNEKLFF. CDR3 in DNA: TGTGCCAGCAGTTCTCAGTTTACAACTAATGAAAAACTGTTTTTT.

The chain's CDR3 is CASSLGDSYGYTF. CDR3 nucleotides: TGTGCCAGCAGTTTAGGGGACAGCTATGGCTACACCTTC. V is TRBV12-3 or TRBV12-4 and J is TRBJ1-2; 7 nucleotides agree with TRBD1. The CDR3 contains 13 residues. Trimming at V came to 1 base and at J to 4 bases, leaving 0 bases not matched to a gene.

This clone showed up just once. The chain employs TRBV19 and TRBJ1-1; D is perhaps TRBD1 (6 bases). The V gene lost 5 bases and the J gene lost 10 bases, with 20 bases spanning the gap. The CDR3 loop spans 14 amino acids. CDR1 and CDR2 (germline): LNHDA, SQIVND (reference sequence). The CDR3 DNA sequence: TGTGCCAGTAGTCCTAAGGGGGACGTGTACATAGCTTTCTTT. Protein product: CASSPKGDVYIAFF.

V gene TRBV5-4 combines with J gene TRBJ1-2, with D unclear. CDR3 length: 14 residues. Deletions cut 4 bases from V and 3 bases from J, with 13 bases between. CDR1 and CDR2 (germline): SGHNT, YYREEE (reference sequence). The CDR3 is CASSVGGEYYGYTF. The CDR3 DNA follows: TGTGCCAGCAGCGTGGGCGGGGAATACTATGGCTACACCTTC.

The chain uses TRBV5-1 and TRBJ2-6; D might be TRBD1 (7 bases). CDR1 and CDR2 (germline): SGHRS, YFSETQ. The CDR3 length is 18 residues. The V end was cut by 1 base, the J end by 1 base, with 15 bases between. This chain's CDR3 is CASSLTGDLRSGANVLTF. The CDR3 DNA reads TGCGCCAGCAGCTTGACAGGGGACTTGCGGTCTGGGGCCAACGTCCTGACTTTC.

The chain uses TRBV5-4 and TRBJ2-1; the D gene is possibly TRBD2 (5 bases). Germline lookup yields CDR1 SGHNT and CDR2 YYREEE (reference sequence). There are 13 residues in the CDR3. Trimming took off 4 bases at V and 4 bases at J, with 9 bases between the two ends. The DNA of the CDR3 is TGTGCCAGCAGCCAACCGGGGTACAATGAGCAGTTCTTC. Protein: CASSQPGYNEQFF.

A few counts support this clone. The chain is built from TRBV11-2 and TRBJ2-7; D gene ambiguous. This CDR3 is built from 13 residues. The ends were cut back, 0 bases at V and 6 bases at J, with 9 bases in the middle. From germline, CDR1 is SGHAT and CDR2 FQNNGV. For the CDR3, the DNA is TGTGCCAGCAGCTTAGAAAAAGGGTCCGAGCAGTACTTC. Translation gives CASSLEKGSEQYF.

The chain employs TRBV18 and TRBJ1-5, with TRBD1 identical over 9 bases. There are 15 residues in the CDR3. Germline V CDR1 and CDR2: KGHSH, LQKENI. V trimming: 3 bases; J trimming: 4 bases; junction bases outside the gene matches: 4. The DNA of the CDR3 is TGTGCCAGCTCACCGGGACAGGGACCAAATCAGCCCCAGCATTTT. It codes for CASSPGQGPNQPQHF.

DNA of the CDR3: TGTGCCAGCAGCTTACTGGGAAATAGCAATCAGCCCCAGCATTTT. Residues: CASSLLGNSNQPQHF. The gene calls are TRBV7-8 and TRBJ1-5; D is unresolved. Germline V gene lookup returns CDR1 SGHVS and CDR2 FQNEAQ. This CDR3 has 15 amino acids. V was cut by 2 bases and J by 0 bases, with 8 bases left in between.

The rearrangement joins TRBV27 to TRBJ1-4, with a weak D call TRBD1 (6 bases). Germline CDR1 MNHEY, CDR2 SMNVEV (reference sequence). The CDR3 length is 14 residues. The V end lost 1 base, the J end lost 7 bases, and 10 bases lay between the germline ends. Written as DNA, the CDR3 is TGTGCCAGCAGTTTATGGGGGGGCGGTGAAAAACTGTTTTTT. Encoded protein: CASSLWGGGEKLFF.

This chain links TRBV5-4 with TRBJ1-2; D call uncertain. V was pared by 4 bases and J by 5 bases, with 9 bases between. The CDR3 contains 12 residues. From germline, CDR1 is SGHNT and CDR2 YYREEE (reference sequence). The CDR3 nucleotides are TGTGCCAGCAGCATCGACTTATATGGCTACACCTTC. Translation gives CASSIDLYGYTF.

The chain joins TRBV18 to TRBJ2-2; D is unresolved. V was cut by 4 bases and J by 6 bases, with 15 bases left in between. This CDR3 has 15 residues. Germline CDR1 is KGHSH and CDR2 is LQKENI. The CDR3 nucleotides read TGTGCCAGCTCACTACACAGTATGACGGCCGGGGAGCTGTTTTTT. Amino acid sequence: CASSLHSMTAGELFF.

This clone has just a few counts. The chain uses TRBV19 and TRBJ1-5, with 8 nucleotides matching TRBD1. The CDR3 totals 16 residues. CDR1 and CDR2 (germline): LNHDA, SQIVND (reference sequence). V shed 4 bases and J 2 bases; nucleotides not matched to a gene: 7. CDR3 loop: CASSTQPTGGNQPQHF. The CDR3 coding sequence is TGTGCCAGTAGTACCCAACCGACAGGGGGCAATCAGCCCCAGCATTTT.

In DNA, the CDR3 is TGCAGTGCAGACCAGTCCTACGAGCAGTACTTC. This sequence encodes CSADQSYEQYF. The chain couples TRBV20-1 to TRBJ2-7; no clear D gene. The CDR3 has 11 amino acids. V was shortened by 6 bases and J by 1 base, with 7 bases between the two germline ends. CDR1 and CDR2 (germline): DFQATT, SNEGSKA (reference sequence).